This note documents a single T cell receptor beta chain sequence. This sample was taken from a study of T cell clonotyping in hematopoietic cell transplantation. Assay: immunoSEQ multiplex PCR; the TCRdb copy retains only in-frame clones and omits some. The table includes about 41,000 clones, 85% detected once. Documented time point: recipient sample about 28 days before transplant, after cytoreduction. The CDR3 has 14 amino acids. With 2 bases clipped from V and 5 bases from J, the junction kept 3 bases outside the gene matches. Germline lookup yields CDR1 MNHNY and CDR2 SVGAGI (reference sequence). This sequence was found in a man aged 55 to 69 with acute myeloid leukemia. Some clones in this sample may be carry-over from other donors' samples. This sequence joins TRBV6-6 and TRBJ1-5, with TRBD1 matching over 7 bases. Sequenced material: peripheral blood mononuclear cells, taken before stem cell transplant. CDR3 loop: CASSYVGTDQPQHF. As DNA, the CDR3 is TGTGCCAGCAGTTACGTCGGGACAGATCAGCCCCAGCATTTT.